The T cell receptor beta chain under discussion was sequenced for a study of shared clonotypes between healthy human individuals. Notes on the study in general: Researchers found naive subsets generally carried larger estimated richness than memory subsets.

TCRdb's copy holds only in-frame clones and misses some; the assay was immunoSEQ multiplex PCR. The sample consists of some 1 million clones, more than 65% of them appearing once. Concerning this clone itself: Its specificity is unknown.

The sequencing input was memory CD4+ T cells sorted from blood. The subset denotes: CD45RA-negative fraction. The sequence derives from a man between 18 and 29 years old in good health.

CDR3 nucleotide sequence: TGTGCCAGCAGTTCGGACACCTTCTCTGGAAACACCATATATTTT. This codes for CASSSDTFSGNTIYF. The J gene is TRBJ1-3, the V gene TRBV28; D is perhaps TRBD1 (5 bases). Germline CDR1 MDHEN, CDR2 SYDVKM. V lost 4 bases and J lost 0, with 10 bases in between. The CDR3 has 15 amino acids.